This entry lists 23 T cell receptor beta chains sequenced from one sample in a study of cytomegalovirus exposure and HLA in healthy donors. Amplification used 60 Vbeta primers and 13 Jbeta primers. Generated by immunoSEQ multiplex PCR, the TCRdb table keeps only in-frame clones and is missing some. The sample shows more than 100,000 clones, approximately 87% of them seen only once. What was sequenced was PBMCs. The receptor source for this set is a woman aged 30 to 39 in good health and CMV-seronegative.

The V call is TRBV4-2, the J call TRBJ1-2; 8 nucleotides match TRBD1. The CDR3 sequence is 17 residues long. Germline V gene lookup returns CDR1 LGHNA and CDR2 YNFKEQ. J gave up 5 bases and V 0 bases, and 11 bases lay outside the gene matches. The CDR3 nucleotides read TGTGCCAGCAGCCAAGACTTGGGGACAGGCCACAGGTATGGCTACACCTTC. It encodes CASSQDLGTGHRYGYTF.

This sequence joins TRBV6-1 and TRBJ2-1; TRBD1 is a possible D gene (8 bases). V lost 0 bases and J lost 2, with 11 bases in between. The CDR3 runs to 16 residues. Germline lookup yields CDR1 MNHNS and CDR2 SASEGT. This CDR3 is CASSEAAGQAYNEQFF. The CDR3 coding sequence is TGTGCCAGCAGTGAAGCAGCGGGACAGGCCTACAATGAGCAGTTCTTC.

This rearrangement joins TRBV11-3 to TRBJ2-5; the match to TRBD2 covers 8 bases. Germline-derived CDR1 and CDR2 are SGHNT and YENEEA. CDR3 length equals 15 residues. Trimming cost V 3 bases and J 2 bases; bases outside gene matches: 5. CDR3 nucleotides: TGTGCCAGCAGCTTGAGCGGGGGAACTCAAGAGACCCAGTACTTC. Its protein is CASSLSGGTQETQYF.

J is TRBJ2-3 and V is TRBV4-3; 7 bases line up with TRBD2. This CDR3 spans 16 amino acids. Trimming removed 4 bases from V and 5 bases from J; junction bases left unmatched: 12. Germline V CDR1 and CDR2: LGHNA, YSLEER. The CDR3 loop reads CASSLELVGTKDTQYF. The CDR3 nucleotides are TGCGCCAGCAGCCTTGAACTGGTAGGGACTAAAGATACGCAGTATTTT.

This chain joins TRBV29-1 and TRBJ2-1, with D uncertain. The CDR3 consists of 10 residues. The germline V and J ends were trimmed by 5 bases and 4 bases, with 3 bases remaining between them. Germline V gives CDR1 SQVTM, CDR2 ANQGSEA. As DNA, the CDR3 is TGCAGCGTTTCTTACAATGAGCAGTTCTTC. Translated, it gives CSVSYNEQFF.

The gene calls are TRBV5-5 and TRBJ2-1; 13 bases line up with TRBD2. In germline, CDR1 is SGHKS, CDR2 YYEKEE (reference sequence). The junction had 7 bases not matched to a gene; V was cut back by 5 bases and J by 2 bases. This CDR3 contains 17 residues. The CDR3 nucleotides read TGTGCCAGCAGTCCGACTAGCGGGAGGAACCCCTACAATGAGCAGTTCTTC. Translated: CASSPTSGRNPYNEQFF.

The chain combines TRBV5-6 with TRBJ1-2; D call uncertain. The germline CDR1 and CDR2 sequences are SGHDT and YYEEEE. The CDR3 has 12 residues. V gave up 5 bases and J gave up 2 bases, with 7 bases separating them. The CDR3 DNA sequence: TGTGCCAGCAGTTCAGAAAACTATGGCTACACCTTC. Protein product: CASSSENYGYTF.

This chain uses TRBV7-9 with TRBJ1-1; maybe TRBD1 (5 bases). V lost 1 base and J 11 bases, leaving 11 bases between the germline ends. Germline V lookup: CDR1 SEHNR, CDR2 FQNEAQ (reference sequence). This CDR3 has 12 amino acids. CDR3 residues: CASSLGGGDAFF. In DNA form, the CDR3 reads TGTGCCAGCAGCTTAGGGGGAGGGGACGCTTTCTTT.

The chain carries TRBV9 and TRBJ2-7, with TRBD1 identical over 9 bases. The germline gives CDR1 SGDLS, CDR2 YYNGEE. There are 16 residues in the CDR3. V dropped 3 bases and J dropped 3; count of bases not matched to a gene: 10. DNA of the CDR3: TGTGCCAGCAGCGCAGAGCCCGGGACAGGGCACTACGAGCAGTACTTC. Translation: CASSAEPGTGHYEQYF.

The chain employs TRBV9 and TRBJ1-6; 10 bases are a match to TRBD1. This CDR3 is 17 amino acids long. V lost 1 base to trimming and J lost 9 bases; unmatched junction nucleotides: 10. The germline CDR1 and CDR2 sequences are SGDLS and YYNGEE. In nucleotides, the CDR3 is TGTGCCAGCAGCGTAAAGGTGACAGGGGGCAATGGTTCACCCCTCCACTTT. Protein sequence: CASSVKVTGGNGSPLHF.

The chain has TRBV5-1 and TRBJ1-1; D remains unclear. Germline CDR1 SGHRS, CDR2 YFSETQ. The CDR3 length is 14 residues. Trimming removed 2 bases from V and 1 base from J, with 9 bases in between. The CDR3 bases are TGCGCCAGCAGCTTCCACGGTGAGAACACTGAAGCTTTCTTT. It codes for CASSFHGENTEAFF.

The V gene is TRBV5-1, the J gene TRBJ2-7; maybe TRBD1 (6 bases). The CDR3 extends over 15 amino acids. V shed 3 bases and J shed 2 bases, with 15 bases lying between them. Germline V gene sequence: CDR1 SGHRS, CDR2 YFSETQ. CDR3 amino acids: CASSSQGLVPYEQYF. In nucleotides, the CDR3 is TGCGCCAGCAGCTCACAGGGCCTCGTGCCCTACGAGCAGTACTTC.

The V gene is TRBV6-5, the J gene TRBJ1-2, with 7 bases that match TRBD1. From germline, CDR1 is MNHEY and CDR2 SVGAGI. The CDR3 loop spans 15 amino acids. Germline trimming cut 4 bases from V and 3 bases from J; bases unmatched to any gene: 8. CDR3 nucleotides: TGTGCCAGCAGTTGGGCTACAGGGGCTCACTATGGCTACACCTTC. Amino acid sequence: CASSWATGAHYGYTF.

This clone has a handful of counts. The genes are TRBV30 and TRBJ1-5, with D perhaps matching TRBD1 (6 bases). CDR1 is GTSNPN and CDR2 is SVGIG in the germline V gene (reference sequence). This CDR3 is 15 amino acids long. V was pared by 4 bases and J by 0 bases, with 13 bases between. The CDR3 nucleotides read TGTGCCTGGACTCCAGGGGCCATTAGCAATCAGCCCCAGCATTTT. It specifies CAWTPGAISNQPQHF.

This chain uses TRBV5-5 with TRBJ2-5; TRBD2 agrees at 7 bases. J lost 1 base, V lost 2 bases, and 2 bases had no gene match. The CDR3 runs 14 residues. The germline gives CDR1 SGHKS, CDR2 YYEKEE (reference sequence). CDR3 amino acids: CASSFPGGQETQYF. The CDR3 DNA reads as TGTGCCAGCAGCTTCCCGGGGGGCCAAGAGACCCAGTACTTC.

This sequence joins TRBV15 and TRBJ2-4; TRBD2 matches 7 bases. Germline V gene lookup returns CDR1 LNHNV and CDR2 YYDKDF (reference sequence). After removal of 2 bases from V and 5 bases from J, the junction contained 0 bases not matched to a gene. This CDR3 spans 13 amino acids. The CDR3 region is CATSRLAENIQYF. The CDR3 DNA follows: TGTGCCACCAGCAGACTAGCGGAAAACATTCAGTACTTC.

This chain joins TRBV5-1 and TRBJ2-5; 8 bases map to TRBD2. The CDR3 has 16 residues. V was pared by 1 base and J by 4 bases, with 9 bases of the junction left unmatched. From germline, CDR1 is SGHRS and CDR2 YFSETQ. The CDR3 region has the DNA TGCGCCAGCAGCTTGCTCGGAGCCGCGGGAGGAGAGACCCAGTACTTC. As protein: CASSLLGAAGGETQYF.

The J gene is TRBJ2-1, the V gene TRBV19; TRBD1 is a possible D gene (6 bases). Trimming took off 0 bases at V and 9 bases at J, with 15 bases between the two ends. Germline loops: CDR1 LNHDA, CDR2 SQIVND (reference sequence). This CDR3 region has 15 residues. This chain's CDR3 is CASSIDGGRGPEQFF. The CDR3 region has the DNA TGTGCCAGTAGTATAGATGGAGGCAGGGGTCCTGAGCAGTTCTTC.

The V gene is TRBV5-4, the J gene TRBJ1-2, with 7 bases matching TRBD1. Trimming took 5 bases from V and 0 from J; bases not matched to a gene: 4. Germline CDR1 is SGHNT and CDR2 is YYREEE (reference sequence). The CDR3 loop spans 14 amino acids. Written as DNA, the CDR3 is TGTGCCAGCAGATGGGGACAGTCTAACTATGGCTACACCTTC. It yields the protein CASRWGQSNYGYTF.

The rearrangement joins TRBV7-9 to TRBJ2-1, with a tentative D call TRBD1 (5 bases). Trimming left V 2 bases short and J 10 bases short, with 12 bases between. CDR1 and CDR2 from the germline V gene are SEHNR and FQNEAQ (reference sequence). The CDR3 covers 13 residues. This CDR3 reads CASSLNRGTEQFF. CDR3 DNA sequence: TGTGCCAGCAGCTTAAATAGGGGTACCGAGCAGTTCTTC.

The chain couples TRBV28 to TRBJ2-1; a possible D gene is TRBD1 (5 bases). V shed 6 bases and J shed 8 bases, with 14 bases lying between them. This CDR3 is 13 amino acids long. CDR1 is MDHEN and CDR2 is SYDVKM in the germline V gene. Here the CDR3 DNA reads TGTGCCAGCAGGACTTCAGGGTTCGATGAGCAGTTCTTC. It specifies CASRTSGFDEQFF.

The rearrangement uses TRBV7-9 and TRBJ1-4; D gene unclear. V shed 7 bases and J shed 7 bases, with 10 bases lying between them. CDR1 SEHNR and CDR2 FQNEAQ come from the germline V gene (reference sequence). The length of the CDR3 is 12 residues. This CDR3 reads CASKTLGEKLFF. The CDR3 DNA is TGTGCCAGCAAGACACTCGGTGAAAAACTGTTTTTT.

The V call is TRBV4-2, the J call TRBJ2-6; TRBD2 aligns across 10 bases. The trim removed 0 bases at V and 0 bases at J, leaving 5 bases unmatched. In germline, CDR1 is LGHNA, CDR2 YNFKEQ. The CDR3 loop spans 19 amino acids. CDR3 sequence: CASSQESLAGSSGANVLTF. The CDR3 nucleotides read TGTGCCAGCAGCCAAGAGTCACTAGCGGGATCCTCTGGGGCCAACGTCCTGACTTTC.